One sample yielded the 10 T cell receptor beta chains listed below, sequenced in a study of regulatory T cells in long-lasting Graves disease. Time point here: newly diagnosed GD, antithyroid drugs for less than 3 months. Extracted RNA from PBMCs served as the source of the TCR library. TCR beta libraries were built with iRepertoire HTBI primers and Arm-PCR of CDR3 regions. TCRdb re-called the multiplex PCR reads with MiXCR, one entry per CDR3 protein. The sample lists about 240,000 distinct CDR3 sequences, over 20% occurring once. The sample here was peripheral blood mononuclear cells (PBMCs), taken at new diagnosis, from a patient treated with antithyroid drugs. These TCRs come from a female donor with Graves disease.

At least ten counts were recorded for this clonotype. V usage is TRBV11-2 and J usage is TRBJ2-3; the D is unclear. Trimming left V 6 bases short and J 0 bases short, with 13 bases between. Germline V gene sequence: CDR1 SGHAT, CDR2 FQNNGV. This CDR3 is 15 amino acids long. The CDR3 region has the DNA TGTGCCAGCAGAGCGCCCTCTCCTAGCACAGATACGCAGTATTTT. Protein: CASRAPSPSTDTQYF.

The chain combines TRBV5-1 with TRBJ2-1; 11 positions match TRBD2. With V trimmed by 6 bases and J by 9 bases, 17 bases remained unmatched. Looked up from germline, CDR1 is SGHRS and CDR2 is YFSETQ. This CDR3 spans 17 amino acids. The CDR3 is CASTSGPSGRMGFEQFF. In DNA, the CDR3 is TGCGCCAGCACCTCGGGGCCTAGCGGGAGGATGGGCTTTGAGCAGTTCTTC.

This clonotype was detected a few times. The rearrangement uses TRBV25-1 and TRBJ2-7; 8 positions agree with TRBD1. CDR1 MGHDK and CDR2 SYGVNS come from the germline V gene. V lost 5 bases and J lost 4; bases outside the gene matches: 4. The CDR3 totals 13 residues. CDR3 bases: TGTGCCAGCAGTCCGGGACAGGTTTACGAGCAGTACTTC. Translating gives CASSPGQVYEQYF.

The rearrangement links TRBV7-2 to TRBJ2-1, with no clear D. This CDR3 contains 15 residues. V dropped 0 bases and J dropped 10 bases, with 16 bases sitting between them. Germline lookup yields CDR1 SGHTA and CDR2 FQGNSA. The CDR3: CASSLAIGSGAEQFF. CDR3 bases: TGTGCCAGCAGCTTAGCCATCGGTTCAGGTGCGGAGCAGTTCTTC.

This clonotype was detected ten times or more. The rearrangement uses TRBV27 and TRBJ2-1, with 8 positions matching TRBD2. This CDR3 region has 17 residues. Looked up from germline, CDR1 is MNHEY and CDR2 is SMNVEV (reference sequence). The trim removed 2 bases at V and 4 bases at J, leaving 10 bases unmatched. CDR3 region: CASSLTGGGRTYNEQFF. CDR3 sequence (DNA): TGTGCCAGCAGTTTAACCGGCGGGGGGAGGACATACAATGAGCAGTTCTTC.

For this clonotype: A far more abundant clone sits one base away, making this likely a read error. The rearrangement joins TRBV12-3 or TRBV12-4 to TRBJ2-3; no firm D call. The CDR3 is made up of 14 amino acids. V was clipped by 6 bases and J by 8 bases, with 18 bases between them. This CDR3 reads CASSLSRNAVTQYF. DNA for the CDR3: TGTGCCAGCAGCTTATCCAGGAACGCAGTTACGCAGTATTTT.

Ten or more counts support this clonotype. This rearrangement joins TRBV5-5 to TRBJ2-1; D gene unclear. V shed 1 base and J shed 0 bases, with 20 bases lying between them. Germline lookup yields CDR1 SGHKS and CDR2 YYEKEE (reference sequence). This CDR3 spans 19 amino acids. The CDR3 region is CASSLRARSTTSSYNEQFF. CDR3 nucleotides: TGTGCCAGCAGCTTGAGAGCCAGGTCTACTACGAGCTCCTACAATGAGCAGTTCTTC.

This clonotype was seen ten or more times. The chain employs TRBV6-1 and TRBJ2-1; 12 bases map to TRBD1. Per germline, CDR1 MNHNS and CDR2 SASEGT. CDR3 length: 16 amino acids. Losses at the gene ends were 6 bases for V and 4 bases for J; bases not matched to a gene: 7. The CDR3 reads CASRGQGAGGYNEQFF. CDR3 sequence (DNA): TGTGCCAGCAGGGGACAGGGGGCTGGGGGATACAATGAGCAGTTCTTC.

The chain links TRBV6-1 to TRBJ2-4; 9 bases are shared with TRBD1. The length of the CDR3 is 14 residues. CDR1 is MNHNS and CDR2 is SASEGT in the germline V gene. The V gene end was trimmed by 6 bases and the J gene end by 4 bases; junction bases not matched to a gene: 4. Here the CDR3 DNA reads TGTGCCAGCAGCGCCGACAGGGGGAAAAACATTCAGTACTTC. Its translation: CASSADRGKNIQYF.

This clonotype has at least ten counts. The CDR3 nucleotides read TGCAGTGCCGGACAGGGGACTAACTATGGCTACACCTTC. Translation gives CSAGQGTNYGYTF. The chain combines TRBV20-1 with TRBJ1-2, with TRBD1 matching over 9 bases. V was pared by 6 bases and J by 0 bases, with 2 bases of the junction left unmatched. Per the germline V gene, CDR1 is DFQATT and CDR2 is SNEGSKA (reference sequence). This CDR3 has 13 amino acids.